Detailed here is one T cell receptor (beta chain). Antigen specificity is unknown. With 0 bases removed from V and 5 bases from J, the gap between germline ends came to 20 bases. Germline loops: CDR1 SGHDT, CDR2 YYEEEE. CDR3 size: 17 residues. Naive CD8 cells comprised CD45RO-negative, CCR7-positively selected cells, excluding terminally differentiated effector memory CD45RA+ cells. The entry originates in a study of shared clonotypes between healthy human individuals. For the study at large: Per donor, CD8 memory used one plate, CD8 naive used two, CD4 memory used three and CD4 naive used three. Whole-study results and caveats: Specimens sampled were limited to blood, with tissue repertoires likely differing. The authors expected sequencing depth to affect clonotype sharing among donors.

The material for each subset, its genomic DNA, was split evenly across several immunoSEQ plates. The table came from immunoSEQ multiplex PCR; TCRdb's copy has only in-frame clones and leaves some out. The repertoire holds around 580,000 clones, 95% to 98% seen once, with 0.3% in the top ten. This chain joins TRBV5-6 and TRBJ2-5, with D perhaps matching TRBD1 (6 bases). The sequenced sample consisted of naive CD8+ T cells sorted from blood. The source is a man in his thirties or forties in good health. CDR3 DNA sequence: TGTGCCAGCAGCTTGGGCGTGGGGATGGGACAAGCGGAGACCCAGTACTTC. Translation: CASSLGVGMGQAETQYF.